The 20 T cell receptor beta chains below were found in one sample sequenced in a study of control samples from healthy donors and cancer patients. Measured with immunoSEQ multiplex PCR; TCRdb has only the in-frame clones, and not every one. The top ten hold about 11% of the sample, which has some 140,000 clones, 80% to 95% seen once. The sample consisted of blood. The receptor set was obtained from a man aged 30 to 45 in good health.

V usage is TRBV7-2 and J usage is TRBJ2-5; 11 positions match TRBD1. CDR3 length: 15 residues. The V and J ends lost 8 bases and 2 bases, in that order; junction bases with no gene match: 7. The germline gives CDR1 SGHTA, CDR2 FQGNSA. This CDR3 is CASAPGQGVQETQYF. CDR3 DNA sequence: TGTGCCAGCGCCCCGGGACAGGGGGTTCAAGAGACCCAGTACTTC.

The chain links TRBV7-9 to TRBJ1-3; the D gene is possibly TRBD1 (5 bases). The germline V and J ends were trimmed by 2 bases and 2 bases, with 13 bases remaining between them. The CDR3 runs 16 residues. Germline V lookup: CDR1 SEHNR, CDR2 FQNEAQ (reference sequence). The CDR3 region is CASSLIQGIAGNTIYF. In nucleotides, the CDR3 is TGTGCCAGCAGCTTAATTCAGGGAATCGCTGGAAACACCATATATTTT.

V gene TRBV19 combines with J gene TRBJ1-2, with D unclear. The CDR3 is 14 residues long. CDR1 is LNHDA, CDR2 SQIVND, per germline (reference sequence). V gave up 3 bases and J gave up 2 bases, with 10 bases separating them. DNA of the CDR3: TGTGCCAGTAGTATCGACGGTCCCAACTATGGCTACACCTTC. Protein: CASSIDGPNYGYTF.

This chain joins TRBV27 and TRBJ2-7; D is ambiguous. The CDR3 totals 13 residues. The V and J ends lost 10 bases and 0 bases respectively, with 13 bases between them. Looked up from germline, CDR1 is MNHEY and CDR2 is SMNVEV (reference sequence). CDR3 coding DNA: TGTGCCACCCGACTTTCCGCCTCCTACGAGCAGTACTTC. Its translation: CATRLSASYEQYF.

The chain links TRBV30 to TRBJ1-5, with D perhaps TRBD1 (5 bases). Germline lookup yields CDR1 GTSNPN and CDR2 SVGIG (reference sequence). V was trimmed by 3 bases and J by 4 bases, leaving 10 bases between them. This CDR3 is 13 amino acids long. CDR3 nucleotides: TGTGCCTGGAGATCGTCAGGGAATCAGCCCCAGCATTTT. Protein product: CAWRSSGNQPQHF.

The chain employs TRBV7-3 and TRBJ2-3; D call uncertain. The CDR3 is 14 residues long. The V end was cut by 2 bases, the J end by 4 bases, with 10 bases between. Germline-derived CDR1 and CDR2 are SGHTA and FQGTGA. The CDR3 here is CASSLRGVSDTQYF. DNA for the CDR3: TGTGCCAGCAGCTTACGTGGGGTTTCAGATACGCAGTATTTT.

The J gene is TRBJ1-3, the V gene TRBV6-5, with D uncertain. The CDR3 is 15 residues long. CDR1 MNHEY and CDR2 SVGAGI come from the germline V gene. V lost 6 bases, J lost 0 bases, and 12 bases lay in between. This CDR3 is CASRPTGSSGNTIYF. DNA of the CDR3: TGTGCCAGCAGACCCACGGGAAGCTCTGGAAACACCATATATTTT.

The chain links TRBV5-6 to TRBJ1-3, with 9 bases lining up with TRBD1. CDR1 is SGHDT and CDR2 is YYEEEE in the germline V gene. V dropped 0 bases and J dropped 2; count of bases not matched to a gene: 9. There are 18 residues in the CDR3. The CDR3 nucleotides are TGTGCCAGCAGCTTGGCTGTCAGACAGGGGGTAACTGGAAACACCATATATTTT. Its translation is CASSLAVRQGVTGNTIYF.

Written as DNA, the CDR3 is TGTGCCAGCAGTTTTCTGCGGCCAAATCAGCCCCAGCATTTT. Its translation is CASSFLRPNQPQHF. V gene TRBV28 combines with J gene TRBJ1-5; D gene ambiguous. The CDR3 length is 14 residues. Germline CDR1 is MDHEN and CDR2 is SYDVKM. V was trimmed by 3 bases and J by 4 bases, leaving 10 bases between them.

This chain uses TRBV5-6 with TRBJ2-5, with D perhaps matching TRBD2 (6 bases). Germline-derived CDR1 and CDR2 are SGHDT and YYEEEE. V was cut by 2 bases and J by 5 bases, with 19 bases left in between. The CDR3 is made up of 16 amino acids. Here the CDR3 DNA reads TGTGCCAGCAGCTTACTAGCTACACCTGACCTGGAGACCCAGTACTTC. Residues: CASSLLATPDLETQYF.

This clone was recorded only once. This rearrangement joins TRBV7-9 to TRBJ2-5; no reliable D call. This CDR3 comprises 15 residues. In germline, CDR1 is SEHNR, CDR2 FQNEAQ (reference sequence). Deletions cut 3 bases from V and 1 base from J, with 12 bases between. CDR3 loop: CASSFGQSGQETQYF. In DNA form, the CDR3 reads TGTGCCAGCAGCTTCGGGCAGTCTGGCCAAGAGACCCAGTACTTC.

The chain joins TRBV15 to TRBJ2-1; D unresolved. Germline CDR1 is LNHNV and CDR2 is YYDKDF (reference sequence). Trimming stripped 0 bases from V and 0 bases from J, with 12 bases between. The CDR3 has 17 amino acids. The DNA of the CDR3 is TGTGCCACCAGCAGAGATTCAATGGCAGTCTCCTACAATGAGCAGTTCTTC. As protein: CATSRDSMAVSYNEQFF.

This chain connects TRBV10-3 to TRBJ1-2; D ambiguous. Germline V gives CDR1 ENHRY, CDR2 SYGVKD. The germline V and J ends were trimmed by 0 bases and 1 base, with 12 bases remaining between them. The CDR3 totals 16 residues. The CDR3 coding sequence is TGTGCCATCAGTGAGTCGACCCAGGAAAATAACTATGGCTACACCTTC. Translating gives CAISESTQENNYGYTF.

CDR3 DNA: TGTGCCAGCAGTAAAGGGCTTGGACTAGCGGACAACTACGAGCAGTACTTC. Translation gives CASSKGLGLADNYEQYF. The rearrangement links TRBV6-1 to TRBJ2-7, with 10 bases matching TRBD2. V lost 5 bases to trimming and J lost 3 bases; unmatched junction nucleotides: 13. The germline V gene has CDR1 MNHNS and CDR2 SASEGT. The CDR3 runs to 17 residues.

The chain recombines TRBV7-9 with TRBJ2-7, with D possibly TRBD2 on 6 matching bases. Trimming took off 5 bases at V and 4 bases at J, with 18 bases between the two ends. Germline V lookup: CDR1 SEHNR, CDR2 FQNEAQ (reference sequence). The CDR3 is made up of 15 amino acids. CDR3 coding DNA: TGTGCCAGCAGCGCCATAGGCGGGGTCAGGTACGAGCAGTACTTC. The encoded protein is CASSAIGGVRYEQYF.

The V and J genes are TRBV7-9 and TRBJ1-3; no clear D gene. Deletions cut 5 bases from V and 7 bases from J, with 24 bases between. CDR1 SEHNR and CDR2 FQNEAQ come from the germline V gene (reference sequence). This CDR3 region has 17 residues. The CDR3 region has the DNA TGTGCCAGCAGCCCGCAGAATGACCGGGTTGGCGGGAACACCATATATTTT. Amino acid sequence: CASSPQNDRVGGNTIYF.

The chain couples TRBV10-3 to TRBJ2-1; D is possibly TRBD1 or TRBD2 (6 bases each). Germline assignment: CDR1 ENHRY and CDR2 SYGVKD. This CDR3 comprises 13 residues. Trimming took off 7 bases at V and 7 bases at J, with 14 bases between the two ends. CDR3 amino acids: CAITPQGRNEQFF. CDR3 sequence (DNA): TGTGCCATCACCCCCCAGGGGAGGAATGAGCAGTTCTTC.

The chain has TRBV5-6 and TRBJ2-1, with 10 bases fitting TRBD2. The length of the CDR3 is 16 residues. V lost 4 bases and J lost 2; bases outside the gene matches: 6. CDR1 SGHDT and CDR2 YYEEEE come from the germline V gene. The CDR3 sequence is CASSHLLAGAYNEQFF. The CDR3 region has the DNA TGTGCCAGCAGCCATCTTCTAGCGGGAGCCTACAATGAGCAGTTCTTC.

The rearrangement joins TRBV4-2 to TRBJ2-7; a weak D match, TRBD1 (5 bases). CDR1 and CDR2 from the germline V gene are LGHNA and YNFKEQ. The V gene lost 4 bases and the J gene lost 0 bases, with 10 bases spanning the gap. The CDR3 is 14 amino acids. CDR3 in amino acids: CASSPTGISYEQYF. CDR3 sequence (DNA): TGTGCCAGCAGCCCCACAGGAATCTCCTACGAGCAGTACTTC.

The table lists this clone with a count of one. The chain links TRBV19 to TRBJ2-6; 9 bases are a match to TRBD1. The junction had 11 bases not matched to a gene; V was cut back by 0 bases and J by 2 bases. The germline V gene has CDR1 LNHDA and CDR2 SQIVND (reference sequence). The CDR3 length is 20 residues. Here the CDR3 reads CASSIDPRDRVAPGANVLTF. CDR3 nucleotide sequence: TGTGCCAGTAGTATAGATCCGCGGGACAGGGTAGCCCCTGGGGCCAACGTCCTGACTTTC.